This T cell receptor beta chain was sequenced for a study of blood T cells in healthy people across ages. The CDR3 runs to 13 residues. Trimming removed 5 bases from V and 5 bases from J, with 13 bases in between. It was with a sample-barcoded 5' primer and a J-beta primer mix that a second PCR of roughly 7 to 12 cycles was run. A minimum of 2.5 million CDR3-containing paired-end reads was obtained for each sample. TCRdb re-derived calls from the 5' RACE reads in MiXCR, one entry per CDR3 protein. The sample includes 750,000 or so distinct CDR3 sequences, approximately 25% of them seen just once. In addition, the sample was reused for a study of T cells of mothers and their children. That work adds: The yield was over 9.5 million TCR beta CDR3 reads from each mother and about 3.2 million from each child.

The V gene is TRBV12-3 or TRBV12-4, the J gene TRBJ2-7; a weak D match, TRBD2 (6 bases). The sequence derives from a boy younger than 18 in good health. Material for sequencing was blood. This CDR3 is CASSLQGGNEQYF. The CDR3 DNA reads as TGTGCCAGCAGTCTTCAGGGCGGGAACGAGCAGTACTTC.